This note documents a single T cell receptor (beta chain) sequence. Its target is not known. The data stem from a study of T cell repertoires and Cas9 in healthy adults. Study as a whole: Characterization of SpCas9-reactive CD4 and CD8 T cells covered multi-effector potency, cytotoxicity and lineage. Overall study findings and caveats: SpCas9-reactive regulatory T cells reportedly mitigated SpCas9-reactive effector T cells in vitro.

Only in-frame clones appear in the TCRdb table, and some are missing; sequencing was by immunoSEQ multiplex PCR. Counted here are fewer than 25,000 clones, 91% occurring once; the ten biggest clones make up about 1.4%. The CDR3 loop spans 18 amino acids. Trimming removed 1 base at V and 7 bases at J, with 22 bases between. CDR1 and CDR2 (germline): SGHNT, YENEEA. Material: CD4+ effector T cells (CD127+, CD25-, CD137-, CD154-) from PBMCs; culture status not recorded. This chain joins TRBV11-3 and TRBJ2-2; possible D gene TRBD1, 5 bases. This receptor was taken from a human donor in good health. The CDR3 DNA sequence: TGTGCCAGCAGCTTAGGTTACGGCAGGGAAATCCAGGGCGGGGAGCTGTTTTTT. This codes for CASSLGYGREIQGGELFF.